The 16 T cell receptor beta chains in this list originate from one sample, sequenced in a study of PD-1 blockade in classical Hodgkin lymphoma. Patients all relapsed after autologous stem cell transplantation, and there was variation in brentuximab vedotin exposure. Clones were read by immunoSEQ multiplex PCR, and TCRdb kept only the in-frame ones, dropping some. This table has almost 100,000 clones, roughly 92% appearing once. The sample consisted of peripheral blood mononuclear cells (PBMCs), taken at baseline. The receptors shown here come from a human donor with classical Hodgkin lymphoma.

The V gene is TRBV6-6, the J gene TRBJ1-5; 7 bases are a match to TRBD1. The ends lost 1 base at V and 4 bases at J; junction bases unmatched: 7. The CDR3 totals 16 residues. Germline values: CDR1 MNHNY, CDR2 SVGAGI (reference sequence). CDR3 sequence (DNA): TGTGCCAGCAGTTACTTTCCAACAGGGGTAAATCAGCCCCAGCATTTT. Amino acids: CASSYFPTGVNQPQHF.

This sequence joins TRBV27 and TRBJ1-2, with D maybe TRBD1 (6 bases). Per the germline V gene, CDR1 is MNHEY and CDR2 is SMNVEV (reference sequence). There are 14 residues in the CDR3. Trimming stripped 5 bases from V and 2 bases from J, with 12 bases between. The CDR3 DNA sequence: TGTGCCAGCAGTCCCTACGGACAGAACTATGGCTACACCTTC. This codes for CASSPYGQNYGYTF.

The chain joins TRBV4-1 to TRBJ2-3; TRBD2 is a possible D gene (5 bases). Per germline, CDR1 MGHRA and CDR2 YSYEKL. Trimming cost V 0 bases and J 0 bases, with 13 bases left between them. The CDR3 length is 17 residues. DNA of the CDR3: TGCGCCAGCAGCCAAGAACCCGGACTCGGTAGCACAGATACGCAGTATTTT. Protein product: CASSQEPGLGSTDTQYF.

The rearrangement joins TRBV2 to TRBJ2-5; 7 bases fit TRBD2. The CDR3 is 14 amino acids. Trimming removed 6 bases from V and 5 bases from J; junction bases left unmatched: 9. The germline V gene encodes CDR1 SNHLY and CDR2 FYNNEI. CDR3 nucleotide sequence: TGTGCCAGCAGGCCTGGGGGGGAGGGGGAGACCCAGTACTTC. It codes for CASRPGGEGETQYF.

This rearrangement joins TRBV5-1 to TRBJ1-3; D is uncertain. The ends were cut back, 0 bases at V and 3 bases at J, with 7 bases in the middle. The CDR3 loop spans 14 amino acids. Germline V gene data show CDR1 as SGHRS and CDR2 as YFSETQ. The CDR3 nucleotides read TGCGCCAGCAGCTTGGGAGGGTATGGAAACACCATATATTTT. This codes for CASSLGGYGNTIYF.

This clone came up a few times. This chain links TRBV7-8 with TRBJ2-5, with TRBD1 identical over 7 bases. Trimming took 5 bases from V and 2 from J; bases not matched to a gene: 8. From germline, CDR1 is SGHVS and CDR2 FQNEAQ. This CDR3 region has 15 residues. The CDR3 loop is CASSRGGTGQETQYF. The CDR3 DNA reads TGTGCCAGCAGCCGAGGGGGCACAGGGCAAGAGACCCAGTACTTC.

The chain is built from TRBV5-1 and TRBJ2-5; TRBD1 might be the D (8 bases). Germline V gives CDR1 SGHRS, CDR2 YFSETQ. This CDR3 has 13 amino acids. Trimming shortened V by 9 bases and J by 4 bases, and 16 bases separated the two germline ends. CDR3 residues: CATRRGTGETQYF. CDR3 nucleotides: TGCGCCACAAGGCGGGGGACAGGAGAGACCCAGTACTTC. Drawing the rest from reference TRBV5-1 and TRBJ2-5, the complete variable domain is KAGVTQTPRYLIKTRGQQVTLSCSPISGHRSVSWYQQTPGQGLQFLFEYFSETQRNKGNFPGRFSGRQFSNSRSEMNVSTLELGDSALYLCATRRGTGETQYFGPGTRLLVL.

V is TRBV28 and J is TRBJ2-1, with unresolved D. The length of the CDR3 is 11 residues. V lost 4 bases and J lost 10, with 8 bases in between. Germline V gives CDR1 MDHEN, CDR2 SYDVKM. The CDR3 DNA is TGTGCCAGCAGTTCAGCGCGGGAGCAGTTCTTC. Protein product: CASSSAREQFF.

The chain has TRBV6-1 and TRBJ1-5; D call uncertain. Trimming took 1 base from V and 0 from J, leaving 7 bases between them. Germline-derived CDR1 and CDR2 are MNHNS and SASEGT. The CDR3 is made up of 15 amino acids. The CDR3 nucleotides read TGTGCCAGCAGTGAAGGGAGGATTAGCAATCAGCCCCAGCATTTT. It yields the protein CASSEGRISNQPQHF.

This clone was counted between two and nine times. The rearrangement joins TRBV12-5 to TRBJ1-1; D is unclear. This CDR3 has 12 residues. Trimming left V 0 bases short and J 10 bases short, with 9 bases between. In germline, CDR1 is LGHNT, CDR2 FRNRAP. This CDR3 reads CASGLVWVGAFF. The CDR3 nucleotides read TGTGCTAGTGGTTTGGTATGGGTTGGAGCTTTCTTT.

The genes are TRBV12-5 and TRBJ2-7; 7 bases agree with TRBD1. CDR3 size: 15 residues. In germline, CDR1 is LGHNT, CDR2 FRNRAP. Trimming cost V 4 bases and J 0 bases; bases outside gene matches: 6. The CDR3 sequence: CASGWWDRGSYEQYF. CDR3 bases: TGTGCTAGTGGTTGGTGGGACAGAGGCTCCTACGAGCAGTACTTC.

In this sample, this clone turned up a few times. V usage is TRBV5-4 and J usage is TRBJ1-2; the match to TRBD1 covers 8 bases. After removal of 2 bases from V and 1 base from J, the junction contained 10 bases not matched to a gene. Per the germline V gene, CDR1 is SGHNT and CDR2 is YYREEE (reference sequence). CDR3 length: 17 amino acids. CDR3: CASSFDPTGGDNYGYTF. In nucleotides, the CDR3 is TGTGCCAGCAGCTTTGACCCCACAGGGGGGGATAACTATGGCTACACCTTC. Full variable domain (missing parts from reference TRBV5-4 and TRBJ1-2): ETGVTQSPTHLIKTRGQQVTLRCSSQSGHNTVSWYQQALGQGPQFIFQYYREEENGRGNFPPRFSGLQFPNYSSELNVNALELDDSALYLCASSFDPTGGDNYGYTFGSGTRLTVV.

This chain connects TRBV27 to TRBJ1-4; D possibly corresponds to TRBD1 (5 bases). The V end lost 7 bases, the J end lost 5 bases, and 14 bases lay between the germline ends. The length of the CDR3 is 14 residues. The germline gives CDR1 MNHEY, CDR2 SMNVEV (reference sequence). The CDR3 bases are TGTGCCAGCACTCGGAGGGGCCCCAATGAAAAACTGTTTTTT. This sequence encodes CASTRRGPNEKLFF.

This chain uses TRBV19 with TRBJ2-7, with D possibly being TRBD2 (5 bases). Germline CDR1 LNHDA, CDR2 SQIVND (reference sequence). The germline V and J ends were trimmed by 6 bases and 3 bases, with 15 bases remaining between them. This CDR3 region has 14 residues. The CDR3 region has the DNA TGTGCCAGTAGCACGGCCCGGGGAAGCTACGAGCAGTACTTC. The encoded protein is CASSTARGSYEQYF.

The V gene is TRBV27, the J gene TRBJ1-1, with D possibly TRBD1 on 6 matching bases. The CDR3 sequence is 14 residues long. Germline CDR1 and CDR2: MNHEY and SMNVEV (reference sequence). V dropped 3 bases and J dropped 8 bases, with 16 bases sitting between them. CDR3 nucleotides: TGTGCCAGCAGTTTTTTCCCAGGGGCCTTGGAAGCTTTCTTT. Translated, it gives CASSFFPGALEAFF.

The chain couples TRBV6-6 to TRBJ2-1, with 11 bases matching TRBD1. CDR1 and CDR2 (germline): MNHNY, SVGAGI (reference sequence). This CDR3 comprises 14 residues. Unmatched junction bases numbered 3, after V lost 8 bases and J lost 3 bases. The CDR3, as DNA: TGTGCCAGCCAGGACAGGGGGCTCTACAATGAGCAGTTCTTC. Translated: CASQDRGLYNEQFF.